These 5 T cell receptor beta chains originate from one sample sequenced in a study of OX40 agonist ivuxolimab in advanced cancers. TCRdb's copy holds only in-frame clones and misses some; the assay was immunoSEQ multiplex PCR. The sample consists of approximately 92,000 clones, roughly four fifths of them appearing once. Sequenced material: CD4+ or CD8+ T cells sorted from blood, taken in a trial of the OX40 agonist ivuxolimab. These receptor sequences come from an adult with an advanced solid tumor such as melanoma, head and neck, liver or kidney cancer.

The chain links TRBV7-3 to TRBJ1-4; tentatively, D is TRBD1 (5 bases). Germline lookup yields CDR1 SGHTA and CDR2 FQGTGA. V was cut by 8 bases and J by 2 bases, with 12 bases left in between. This CDR3 has 14 residues. The CDR3 coding sequence is TGTGCCAGCTACGGGGGTCGGACTAATGAAAAACTGTTTTTT. Its translation is CASYGGRTNEKLFF.

This sequence joins TRBV5-8 and TRBJ2-5; 10 nucleotides line up with TRBD2. The ends lost 0 bases at V and 3 bases at J; junction bases unmatched: 2. The CDR3 runs to 15 residues. Per germline, CDR1 SGHTS and CDR2 YDEGEE. The CDR3 DNA reads TGTGCCAGCAGCTTGGAGGGACTAGCGAAAGAGACCCAGTACTTC. It encodes CASSLEGLAKETQYF.

This clone occurred a few times. The V gene is TRBV18, the J gene TRBJ1-2, with D possibly matching TRBD1 (5 bases). Germline CDR1 and CDR2: KGHSH and LQKENI. The CDR3 consists of 12 residues. The V gene lost 3 bases and the J gene lost 6 bases, with 8 bases spanning the gap. CDR3 region: CASSPGTDGYTF. CDR3 in DNA: TGTGCCAGCTCACCGGGGACGGATGGCTACACCTTC.

This clone has only one observation. V is TRBV9 and J is TRBJ2-3; D is perhaps TRBD1 or TRBD2 (5 bases each). The CDR3 is 15 amino acids. V was trimmed by 4 bases and J by 3 bases, leaving 15 bases between them. Germline CDR1 reads SGDLS; CDR2 reads YYNGEE. The chain's CDR3 is CASSPRDGQTDTQYF. The CDR3 DNA follows: TGTGCCAGCAGCCCCCGGGACGGACAAACAGATACGCAGTATTTT.

The rearrangement joins TRBV5-6 to TRBJ1-6, with D hard to call. The CDR3 covers 13 residues. Trimming pared 1 base from V and 9 bases from J, leaving 8 bases between. The germline V gene encodes CDR1 SGHDT and CDR2 YYEEEE. The CDR3 DNA reads TGTGCCAGCAGCTTGACGGGTAGTTCACCCCTCCACTTT. Protein sequence: CASSLTGSSPLHF.